This T cell receptor (beta chain) was sequenced for a study of vaccination and CD4 T cells after COVID-19. Looking at the study overall: Overlapping spike peptides of SARS-CoV-2, HCoV-NL63, HCoV-OC43 and HCoV-229E stimulated the cells.

The Oncomine TCR Beta short-read assay sequenced DNA from cultured CD4+ T cells. TCRdb ran MiXCR on the PCR reads and lists one entry per CDR3 protein. The repertoire holds 9,000 to 15,000 distinct CDR3 sequences, with approximately 60% as singletons. About this clonotype itself: Its antigen is not known.

The treatment denotes: approximately 11-day PBMC culture with coronavirus spike peptide pools or control peptides (ViraFEST assay). Sequencing input: CD4+ T cells from blood, cultured in vitro. This TCR was sampled from a human donor who had recovered from COVID-19.

For the CDR3, the DNA is TGTGCCAGCAGTGAAATCCGGGAGAGCACAGATACGCAGTATTTT. Its translation: CASSEIRESTDTQYF. The J gene is TRBJ2-3, the V gene TRBV6-1; a possible D gene is TRBD2 (6 bases). V was trimmed by 2 bases and J by 0 bases, leaving 9 bases between them. Germline loops: CDR1 MNHNS, CDR2 SASEGT. The CDR3 has 15 residues.